This T cell receptor (beta chain) was identified during a study of PD-1 blockade in classical Hodgkin lymphoma. Findings of the study overall: According to reports, newly diagnosed patients had lower baseline TCR diversity than healthy donors, and relapsed/refractory patients had lower baseline TCR diversity still. There was a significant rise in CD4+ TCR diversity by C4D1, with no such rise for CD8+.

On this clone itself: The target antigen is unknown.

Trimming cost V 6 bases and J 0 bases, with 12 bases left between them. Germline assignment: CDR1 MNHEY and CDR2 SVGAGI. The CDR3 has 14 residues. Specified time point: cycle 4 day 1 (C4D1), after more than 5 weeks of nivolumab. No patient escaped relapse after autologous stem cell transplantation, and brentuximab vedotin exposure varied. Assay used: immunoSEQ multiplex PCR; TCRdb lists only in-frame clones, some missing. The table includes 100,000 or so clones, about nine tenths detected once. The chain recombines TRBV6-5 with TRBJ2-7; D remains ambiguous. This TCR was recovered from a human donor with classical Hodgkin lymphoma. Here the sequenced sample was peripheral blood mononuclear cells (PBMCs), taken before the fourth cycle of nivolumab. The CDR3 reads CASSPSRNSYEQYF. Written as DNA, the CDR3 is TGTGCCAGCAGCCCCTCGCGGAACTCCTACGAGCAGTACTTC.